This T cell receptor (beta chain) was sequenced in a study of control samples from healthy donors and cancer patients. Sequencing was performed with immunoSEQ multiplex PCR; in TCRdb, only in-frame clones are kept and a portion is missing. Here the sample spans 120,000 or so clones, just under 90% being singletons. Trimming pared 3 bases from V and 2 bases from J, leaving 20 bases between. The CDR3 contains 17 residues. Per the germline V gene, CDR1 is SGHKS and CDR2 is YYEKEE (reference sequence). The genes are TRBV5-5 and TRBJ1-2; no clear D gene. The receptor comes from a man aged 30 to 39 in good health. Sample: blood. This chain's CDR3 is CASSSSNEEGGNYGYTF. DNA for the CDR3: TGTGCCAGCAGCTCGTCGAATGAGGAGGGCGGGAACTATGGCTACACCTTC.